One sample yielded the 2 T cell receptor beta chains listed below, sequenced in a study of CD8 T cells in ankylosing spondylitis. Broader study findings: Apparently characteristic of ankylosing spondylitis blood was a TCR beta motif (about 8 highly homologous variants).

These receptors have no known antigen. TCRdb re-analysed the 5' RACE reads in MiXCR, keeping a single row per CDR3 protein. The sample has about 800,000 distinct CDR3 sequences, roughly 10% seen once. Material for sequencing was blood, either unsorted or a sorted T cell fraction (not recorded which). The receptors originated from a male donor with ankylosing spondylitis.

This clonotype was recorded a few times. V usage is TRBV9 and J usage is TRBJ2-4; the D is unclear. Germline V gene lookup returns CDR1 SGDLS and CDR2 YYNGEE. This CDR3 has 16 amino acids. V lost 0 bases and J 0 bases, leaving 10 bases between the germline ends. The CDR3 DNA reads TGTGCCAGCAGCGTAGAGGGCACTCTAGCCAAAAACATTCAGTACTTC. This sequence encodes CASSVEGTLAKNIQYF.

The rearrangement links TRBV5-1 to TRBJ2-7; D may be TRBD1 or TRBD2 (5 bases each). There are 16 residues in the CDR3. Trimming took off 4 bases at V and 2 bases at J, with 19 bases between the two ends. In germline, CDR1 is SGHRS, CDR2 YFSETQ. The CDR3 here is CASSGGPSRVTYEQYF. CDR3 nucleotide sequence: TGCGCCAGCAGCGGGGGACCTTCAAGGGTCACCTACGAGCAGTACTTC.